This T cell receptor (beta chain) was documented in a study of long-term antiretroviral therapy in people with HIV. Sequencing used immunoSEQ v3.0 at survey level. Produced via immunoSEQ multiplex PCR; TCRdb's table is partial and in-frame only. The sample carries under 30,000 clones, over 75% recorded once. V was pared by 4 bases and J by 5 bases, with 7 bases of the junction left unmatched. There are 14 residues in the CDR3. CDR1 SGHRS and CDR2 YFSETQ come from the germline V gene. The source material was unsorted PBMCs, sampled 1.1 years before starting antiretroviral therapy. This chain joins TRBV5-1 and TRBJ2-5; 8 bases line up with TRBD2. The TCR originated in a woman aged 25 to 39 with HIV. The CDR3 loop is CASSRGGLGETQYF. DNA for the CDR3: TGCGCCAGCAGCCGGGGGGGCCTCGGGGAGACCCAGTACTTC.